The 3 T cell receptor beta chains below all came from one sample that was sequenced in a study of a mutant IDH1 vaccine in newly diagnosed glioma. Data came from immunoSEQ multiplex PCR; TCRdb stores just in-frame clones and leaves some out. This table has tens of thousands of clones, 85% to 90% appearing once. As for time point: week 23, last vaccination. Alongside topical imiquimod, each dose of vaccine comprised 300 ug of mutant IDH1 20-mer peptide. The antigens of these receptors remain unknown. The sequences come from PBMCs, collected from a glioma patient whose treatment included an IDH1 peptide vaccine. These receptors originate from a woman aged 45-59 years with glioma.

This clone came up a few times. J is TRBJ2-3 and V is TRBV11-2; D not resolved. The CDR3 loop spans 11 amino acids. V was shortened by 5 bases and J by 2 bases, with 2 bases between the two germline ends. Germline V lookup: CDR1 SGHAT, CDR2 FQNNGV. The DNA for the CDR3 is TGTGCCAGCAGCCACACAGATACGCAGTATTTT. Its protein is CASSHTDTQYF.

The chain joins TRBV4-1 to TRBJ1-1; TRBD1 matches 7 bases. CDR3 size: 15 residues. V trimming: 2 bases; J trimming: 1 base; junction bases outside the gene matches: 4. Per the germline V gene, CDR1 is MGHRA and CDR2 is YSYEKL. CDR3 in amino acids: CASSQIQGGNTEAFF. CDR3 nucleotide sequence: TGCGCCAGCAGCCAAATCCAGGGGGGGAACACTGAAGCTTTCTTT.

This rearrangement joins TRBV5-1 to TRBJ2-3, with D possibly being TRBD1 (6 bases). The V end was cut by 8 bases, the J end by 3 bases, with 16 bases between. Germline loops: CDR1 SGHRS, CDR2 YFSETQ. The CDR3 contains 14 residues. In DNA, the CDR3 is TGCGCCAGTGTCCGGGACACCTCGACAGATACGCAGTATTTT. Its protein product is CASVRDTSTDTQYF.